This T cell receptor (beta chain) appears in the sequencing data of a study of shared clonotypes between healthy human individuals. The table came from immunoSEQ multiplex PCR; TCRdb's copy has only in-frame clones and leaves some out. The sample holds under 850,000 clones; more than 85% are singletons and the top ten take about 25%. Positively selected for CCR7, the CD45RO-negative cells used as naive CD8 cells excluded terminally differentiated effector memory CD45RA+ cells. The CDR3 spans 15 residues. The ends lost 6 bases at V and 6 bases at J; junction bases unmatched: 9. Germline CDR1 ENHRY, CDR2 SYGVKD.

The chain is built from TRBV10-3 and TRBJ2-1; 9 nucleotides match TRBD2. Specimen: naive CD8+ T cells sorted from blood. This receptor was taken from a man aged 25-45 years in good health. In DNA, the CDR3 is TGTGCCATCAGGGCGGCGGGAGGGCCCGGCAATGAGCAGTTCTTC. It codes for CAIRAAGGPGNEQFF.